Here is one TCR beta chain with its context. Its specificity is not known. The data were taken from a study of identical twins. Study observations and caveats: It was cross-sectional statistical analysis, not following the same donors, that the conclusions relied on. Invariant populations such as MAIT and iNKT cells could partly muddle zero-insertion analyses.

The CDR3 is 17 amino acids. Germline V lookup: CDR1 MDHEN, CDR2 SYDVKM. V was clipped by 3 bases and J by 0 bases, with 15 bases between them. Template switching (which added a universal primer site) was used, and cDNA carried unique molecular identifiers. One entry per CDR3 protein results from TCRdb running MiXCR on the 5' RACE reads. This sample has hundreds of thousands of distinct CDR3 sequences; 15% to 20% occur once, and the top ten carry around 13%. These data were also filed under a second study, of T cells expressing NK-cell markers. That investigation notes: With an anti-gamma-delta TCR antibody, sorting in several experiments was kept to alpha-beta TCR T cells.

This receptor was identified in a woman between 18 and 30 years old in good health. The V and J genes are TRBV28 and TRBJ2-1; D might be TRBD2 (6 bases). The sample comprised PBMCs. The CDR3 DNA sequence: TGTGCCAGCAGTTTCCGGAGGGACCTGAGCTCCTACAATGAGCAGTTCTTC. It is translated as CASSFRRDLSSYNEQFF. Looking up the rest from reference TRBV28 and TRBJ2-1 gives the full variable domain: DVKVTQSSRYLVKRTGEKVFLECVQDMDHENMFWYRQDPGLGLRLIYFSYDVKMKEKGDIPEGYSVSREKKERFSLILESASTNQTSMYLCASSFRRDLSSYNEQFFGPGTRLTVL.